These 2 T cell receptor beta chains came from one sample sequenced in a study of control samples from healthy donors and cancer patients. The data were produced by immunoSEQ multiplex PCR, yet TCRdb's version contains in-frame clones alone and is incomplete. Of roughly 83,000 clones in the sample, more than 75% were seen once. Sequenced sample: blood. These receptors all stem from a woman in her fifties or sixties in good health.

The V gene is TRBV12-3 or TRBV12-4, the J gene TRBJ2-7; D uncertain. The CDR3 totals 12 residues. Between the trimmed V and J ends, which lost 1 base and 7 bases, there was a span of 8 bases. This CDR3 is CASSLGPKEQYF. The CDR3, as DNA: TGTGCCAGCAGTTTAGGCCCAAAAGAGCAGTACTTC.

The J gene is TRBJ2-3, the V gene TRBV5-4, with D unresolved. Trimming cost V 0 bases and J 4 bases, with 15 bases left between them. CDR3 length: 16 amino acids. Germline V lookup: CDR1 SGHNT, CDR2 YYREEE (reference sequence). CDR3 DNA: TGTGCCAGCAGCTTGGGTGGTCTTGTTGGGGCAGATACGCAGTATTTT. Protein product: CASSLGGLVGADTQYF.